This T cell receptor beta chain was retrieved from a study of T cell repertoires in cytomegalovirus infection. Study-level information: CMV infection together with matching HLA type was indicated by public TCR beta signatures.

V was cut by 0 bases and J by 6 bases, with 14 bases left in between. CDR3 length: 14 residues. Germline CDR1 is DFQATT and CDR2 is SNEGSKA (reference sequence). This clonotype was found many times. From the reads, TCRdb called clonotypes with MiXCR, one entry per CDR3 protein. The sample includes approximately 180,000 distinct CDR3 sequences, less than 9.5% of them seen just once. Sequencing used PBMCs. The sequence was obtained from a human donor in good health (CMV status not recorded). Some clones in this sample may be carry-over from other donors' samples. This sequence joins TRBV20-1 and TRBJ1-1, with a weak D call TRBD1 (5 bases). This CDR3 is CSARDGDRNPEAFF. CDR3 DNA sequence: TGCAGTGCTAGAGACGGCGACAGAAACCCTGAAGCTTTCTTT.